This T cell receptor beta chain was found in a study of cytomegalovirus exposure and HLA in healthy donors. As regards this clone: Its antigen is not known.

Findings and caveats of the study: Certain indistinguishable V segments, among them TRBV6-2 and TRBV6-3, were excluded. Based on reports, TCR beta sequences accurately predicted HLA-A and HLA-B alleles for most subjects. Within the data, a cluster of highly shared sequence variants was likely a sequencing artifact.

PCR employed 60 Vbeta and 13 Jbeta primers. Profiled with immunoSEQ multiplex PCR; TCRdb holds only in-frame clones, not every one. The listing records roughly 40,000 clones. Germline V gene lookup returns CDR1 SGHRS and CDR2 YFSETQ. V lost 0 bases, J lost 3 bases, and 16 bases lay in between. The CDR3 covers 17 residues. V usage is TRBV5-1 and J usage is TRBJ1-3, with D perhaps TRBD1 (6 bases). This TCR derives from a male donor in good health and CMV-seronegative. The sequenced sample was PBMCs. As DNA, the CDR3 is TGCGCCAGCAGCTTGGAGGGCAGGGGCGCGTTTGGAAACACCATATATTTT. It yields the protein CASSLEGRGAFGNTIYF.